A single sample gave rise to the 31 T cell receptor beta chains below, sequenced in a study of blood T cell repertoires in COVID-19. The assay was immunoSEQ multiplex PCR, and TCRdb's table has in-frame clones only and misses some. In the table there are 120,000 to 150,000 clones, 85% to 90% of which are singletons. The specimen was peripheral blood. These receptors were taken from a woman aged 55 to 70 with active COVID-19.

The J gene is TRBJ2-1, the V gene TRBV11-2; D remains unclear. This CDR3 has 10 residues. With 8 bases removed from V and 9 bases from J, the gap between germline ends came to 8 bases. The germline V gene has CDR1 SGHAT and CDR2 FQNNGV. The chain's CDR3 is CASAQREQFF. The CDR3 coding sequence is TGTGCCAGCGCCCAGCGTGAGCAGTTCTTC.

CDR3 in DNA: TGTGCCAGCAGTCTTCCCCCCTGGGACTCTATAAATGAGCAGTTCTTC. It specifies CASSLPPWDSINEQFF. J is TRBJ2-1 and V is TRBV9, with D possibly TRBD2 on 6 matching bases. The V end lost 5 bases, the J end lost 7 bases, and 22 bases lay between the germline ends. CDR3 length: 16 amino acids. Germline V lookup: CDR1 SGDLS, CDR2 YYNGEE.

The V and J genes are TRBV9 and TRBJ1-2; perhaps TRBD1 as D (6 bases). The germline CDR1 and CDR2 sequences are SGDLS and YYNGEE. The CDR3 spans 15 residues. V gave up 6 bases and J gave up 4 bases, with 19 bases separating them. CDR3 sequence (DNA): TGTGCCAGCACCCCAGCTGGGGGCTCGATCTATGGCTACACCTTC. Amino acid sequence: CASTPAGGSIYGYTF.

This clone is a singleton in its sample. The chain couples TRBV7-9 to TRBJ1-1, with 7 bases fitting TRBD1. The junction had 6 bases not matched to a gene; V was cut back by 4 bases and J by 1 base. This CDR3 contains 15 residues. CDR1 and CDR2 (germline): SEHNR, FQNEAQ (reference sequence). DNA of the CDR3: TGTGCCAGCAGCTCCTACAGGGGTTCGAACACTGAAGCTTTCTTT. It specifies CASSSYRGSNTEAFF.

The DNA of the CDR3 is TGTGCCAGCAGCTTAGGGCAGACTACCTACGAGCAGTACTTC. Protein sequence: CASSLGQTTYEQYF. The rearrangement links TRBV11-2 to TRBJ2-7; D might be TRBD2 (5 bases). The CDR3 length is 14 residues. The V gene lost 1 base and the J gene lost 2 bases, with 9 bases spanning the gap. Germline loops: CDR1 SGHAT, CDR2 FQNNGV.

The chain employs TRBV7-8 and TRBJ2-3, with 11 nucleotides matching TRBD2. V lost 4 bases to trimming and J lost 4 bases; unmatched junction nucleotides: 7. Germline V CDR1 and CDR2: SGHVS, FQNEAQ. The CDR3 is made up of 16 amino acids. The CDR3 nucleotides read TGTGCCAGCAGCTCTCGGACTAGCGGGTCAGCAGATACGCAGTATTTT. Translating it yields CASSSRTSGSADTQYF.

Here the CDR3 reads CASGKGLAEDTQYF. The DNA of the CDR3 is TGTGCCAGCGGAAAGGGACTAGCAGAAGATACGCAGTATTTT. The chain is built from TRBV2 and TRBJ2-3, with 9 bases identical to TRBD2. The CDR3 totals 14 residues. Germline V gives CDR1 SNHLY, CDR2 FYNNEI. The V gene end was trimmed by 8 bases and the J gene end by 5 bases; junction bases not matched to a gene: 8.

The chain carries TRBV19 and TRBJ2-2, with TRBD1 as a possible D gene (6 bases). V was pared by 4 bases and J by 6 bases, with 15 bases between. Germline values: CDR1 LNHDA, CDR2 SQIVND (reference sequence). The CDR3 sequence is 15 residues long. The CDR3, as DNA: TGTGCCAGTAGTAACGACAGGCCCCTCTCCGGGGAGCTGTTTTTT. Translating it yields CASSNDRPLSGELFF.

The rearrangement links TRBV12-3 or TRBV12-4 to TRBJ2-1; weak D call: TRBD1 (7 bases). The CDR3 totals 13 residues. The V end lost 3 bases, the J end lost 10 bases, and 13 bases lay between the germline ends. The DNA for the CDR3 is TGTGCCAGCAGTTTCGACAGGGCGGGGGAGCAGTTCTTC. Amino acids: CASSFDRAGEQFF.

The chain uses TRBV11-3 and TRBJ2-1, with 7 bases aligning to TRBD1. The germline gives CDR1 SGHNT, CDR2 YENEEA. The J segment lost 5 bases and the V segment lost 5 bases, leaving 12 bases of the junction unmatched. The CDR3 is made up of 16 amino acids. CDR3 DNA sequence: TGTGCCAGCAGCCAAGATACCGGGACAGCGAACAATGAGCAGTTCTTC. It is translated as CASSQDTGTANNEQFF.

This chain links TRBV6-5 with TRBJ1-2; 7 nucleotides line up with TRBD1. Germline CDR1 reads MNHEY; CDR2 reads SVGAGI. This CDR3 region has 13 residues. Trimming took 7 bases from V and 2 from J; bases not matched to a gene: 4. CDR3 coding DNA: TGTGCCAGCACACCGGGACAGAACTATGGCTACACCTTC. It yields the protein CASTPGQNYGYTF.

This sequence joins TRBV19 and TRBJ2-7, with D possibly being TRBD2 (6 bases). The V gene's germline CDR1 is LNHDA and CDR2 SQIVND (reference sequence). This CDR3 has 15 residues. V shed 4 bases and J shed 1 base, with 14 bases lying between them. The CDR3 bases are TGTGCCAGTAGTAGTGAGCAACGGGGGTCCTACGAGCAGTACTTC. It yields the protein CASSSEQRGSYEQYF. Combining the CDR3 with reference TRBV19 and TRBJ2-7 gives the whole variable domain DGGITQSPKYLFRKEGQNVTLSCEQNLNHDAMYWYRQDPGQGLRLIYYSQIVNDFQKGDIAEGYSVSREKKESFPLTVTSAQKNPTAFYLCASSSEQRGSYEQYFGPGTRLTVT.

The rearrangement joins TRBV18 to TRBJ2-7, with a possible D match to TRBD1 (5 bases). In germline, CDR1 is KGHSH, CDR2 LQKENI. Trimming shortened V by 3 bases and J by 2 bases, and 8 bases separated the two germline ends. This CDR3 comprises 13 residues. CDR3 DNA: TGTGCCAGCTCACCGGCGACAGCCTACGAGCAGTACTTC. The encoded protein is CASSPATAYEQYF.

The chain links TRBV19 to TRBJ2-5, with TRBD2 matching 8 bases. V lost 2 bases and J lost 5; bases outside the gene matches: 4. CDR1 LNHDA and CDR2 SQIVND come from the germline V gene (reference sequence). This CDR3 is built from 14 residues. CDR3 sequence: CASSISGGAETQYF. The CDR3 DNA reads as TGTGCCAGTAGTATATCGGGGGGGGCGGAGACCCAGTACTTC.

This chain uses TRBV7-2 with TRBJ2-5; 7 bases map to TRBD2. Trimming took 0 bases from V and 7 from J; bases not matched to a gene: 11. Germline V CDR1 and CDR2: SGHTA, FQGNSA. The CDR3 length is 16 residues. In nucleotides, the CDR3 is TGTGCCAGCAGCTTAGCGATATCTCTCGGGGAGGGGACCCAGTACTTC. Translated, it gives CASSLAISLGEGTQYF.

The chain joins TRBV28 to TRBJ1-5, with TRBD1 matching 8 bases. Germline loops: CDR1 MDHEN, CDR2 SYDVKM. The V and J ends lost 5 bases and 7 bases, in that order; junction bases with no gene match: 4. The length of the CDR3 is 13 residues. In nucleotides, the CDR3 is TGTGCCAGCAGTCGGGACAGGCCGCAGCCCCAGCATTTT. It yields the protein CASSRDRPQPQHF.

This chain links TRBV6-5 with TRBJ2-3; TRBD2 might be the D (6 bases). This CDR3 comprises 14 residues. The ends were cut back, 6 bases at V and 1 base at J, with 11 bases in the middle. CDR1 MNHEY and CDR2 SVGAGI come from the germline V gene. The CDR3 loop reads CASRAASGTDTQYF. The CDR3 coding sequence is TGTGCCAGCAGGGCGGCTAGCGGCACAGATACGCAGTATTTT.

V usage is TRBV27 and J usage is TRBJ2-1; 7 bases are shared with TRBD1. Trimming at V came to 3 bases and at J to 6 bases, leaving 2 bases not matched to a gene. There are 13 residues in the CDR3. CDR1 and CDR2 (germline): MNHEY, SMNVEV (reference sequence). For the CDR3, the DNA is TGTGCCAGCAGTTTTGGACAGGTCAATGAGCAGTTCTTC. This translates into CASSFGQVNEQFF.

This chain joins TRBV2 and TRBJ1-6, with no clear D. The CDR3 is made up of 16 amino acids. V lost 6 bases and J 0 bases, leaving 12 bases between the germline ends. Per the germline V gene, CDR1 is SNHLY and CDR2 is FYNNEI. The DNA for the CDR3 is TGTGCCAGCAGCCGTCGACAAAGCTCCTATAATTCACCCCTCCACTTT. As protein: CASSRRQSSYNSPLHF. The complete variable domain, with remaining parts taken from reference TRBV2 and TRBJ1-6, reads EPEVTQTPSHQVTQMGQEVILRCVPISNHLYFYWYRQILGQKVEFLVSFYNNEISEKSEIFDDQFSVERPDGSNFTLKIRSTKLEDSAMYFCASSRRQSSYNSPLHFGNGTRLTVT.

The chain employs TRBV20-1 and TRBJ2-3; 9 bases align to TRBD2. J was trimmed by 5 bases and V by 3 bases; bases with no gene match: 12. The germline V gene has CDR1 DFQATT and CDR2 SNEGSKA (reference sequence). The CDR3 covers 16 residues. CDR3 in DNA: TGCAGTGCTAGTCCCGAGGCTAGCGGGGTCATAGATACGCAGTATTTT. As protein: CSASPEASGVIDTQYF.

This sequence joins TRBV6-2 or TRBV6-3 and TRBJ2-2, with TRBD1 as a possible D gene (5 bases). CDR1 and CDR2 from the germline V gene are MNHEY and SVGEGT. Trimming removed 5 bases from V and 7 bases from J, with 11 bases in between. CDR3 length equals 13 residues. The CDR3 DNA is TGTGCCAGCAGTGGGGCGAGCATCGGGGAGCTGTTTTTT. Translation: CASSGASIGELFF.

The chain combines TRBV7-9 with TRBJ2-3, with D maybe TRBD2 (6 bases). Per germline, CDR1 SEHNR and CDR2 FQNEAQ (reference sequence). CDR3 length equals 16 residues. V lost 5 bases and J lost 0, with 15 bases in between. The CDR3 spells CASSHGLFPSTDTQYF. CDR3 nucleotides: TGTGCCAGCAGCCATGGACTATTCCCTAGCACAGATACGCAGTATTTT.

The chain joins TRBV30 to TRBJ1-3, with D possibly TRBD1 on 5 matching bases. The CDR3 length is 13 residues. CDR1 is GTSNPN and CDR2 is SVGIG in the germline V gene (reference sequence). V was pared by 5 bases and J by 3 bases, with 11 bases between. The CDR3 region is CAWQGFNGNTIYF. The CDR3 region has the DNA TGTGCCTGGCAGGGTTTCAATGGAAACACCATATATTTT.

The V gene is TRBV28, the J gene TRBJ2-1; TRBD2 matches at 12 bases. With V trimmed by 6 bases and J by 0 bases, 3 bases remained unmatched. The CDR3 contains 16 residues. The germline CDR1 and CDR2 sequences are MDHEN and SYDVKM. The CDR3 DNA is TGTGCCAGCAGCTCGGGACTAGCGGGCTCCTACAATGAGCAGTTCTTC. Its translation: CASSSGLAGSYNEQFF.

This chain links TRBV3-1 (or the pseudogene TRBV3-2) with TRBJ2-1; 7 bases map to TRBD2. Germline V lookup: CDR1 LGHDT, CDR2 YNNKEL (reference sequence). The length of the CDR3 is 14 residues. Trimming took 8 bases from V and 2 from J; bases not matched to a gene: 6. The CDR3 spells CASGELAPYNEQFF. The CDR3 coding sequence is TGTGCCAGCGGGGAACTAGCGCCCTACAATGAGCAGTTCTTC.

The rearrangement uses TRBV6-5 and TRBJ2-1, with D maybe TRBD2 (5 bases). The CDR3 consists of 12 residues. Deletions cut 1 base from V and 10 bases from J, with 8 bases between. CDR1 is MNHEY and CDR2 is SVGAGI in the germline V gene. CDR3 nucleotide sequence: TGTGCCAGCAGTTACTACCCGGGAGAGCAGTTCTTC. Amino acids: CASSYYPGEQFF.

The J gene is TRBJ1-1, the V gene TRBV11-3; no definite D call. CDR3 size: 13 residues. V was cut by 5 bases and J by 2 bases, with 9 bases left in between. Germline CDR1 and CDR2: SGHNT and YENEEA. The CDR3 reads CASSTERNTEAFF. The CDR3 bases are TGTGCCAGCAGCACAGAGAGAAACACTGAAGCTTTCTTT.

The chain joins TRBV6-6 to TRBJ2-7, with a weak D call TRBD1 (5 bases). The CDR3 spans 14 residues. Trimming left V 3 bases short and J 3 bases short, with 12 bases between. The V gene's germline CDR1 is MNHNY and CDR2 SVGAGI (reference sequence). For the CDR3, the DNA is TGTGCCAGCAGTTATAGCAGGGTTTACTACGAGCAGTACTTC. Translating it yields CASSYSRVYYEQYF.

The rearrangement joins TRBV7-8 to TRBJ2-6; 8 positions agree with TRBD1. The CDR3 is 20 amino acids. The germline V gene has CDR1 SGHVS and CDR2 FQNEAQ. The ends lost 6 bases at V and 0 bases at J; junction bases unmatched: 16. This CDR3 is CASSSAWGDRSLSGANVLTF. The CDR3 coding sequence is TGTGCCAGCAGTTCCGCGTGGGGGGACAGGTCTCTCTCTGGGGCCAACGTCCTGACTTTC.

The V gene is TRBV11-3, the J gene TRBJ2-1; 8 nucleotides line up with TRBD1. The V segment lost 4 bases and the J segment 4 bases; nucleotides outside the gene matches: 6. Germline V CDR1 and CDR2: SGHNT, YENEEA. This CDR3 contains 15 residues. The CDR3 loop reads CASSYGTGGYNEQFF. The CDR3 DNA reads as TGTGCCAGCAGCTACGGGACAGGCGGGTACAATGAGCAGTTCTTC.

The rearrangement uses TRBV12-3 or TRBV12-4 and TRBJ2-2, with D possibly being TRBD2 (5 bases). Between the trimmed V and J ends, which lost 6 bases and 7 bases, there was a span of 6 bases. The CDR3 runs 11 residues. Written as DNA, the CDR3 is TGTGCCAGCAGGAGGGACGGGGAGCTGTTTTTT. This gives the protein CASRRDGELFF.